The entry that follows covers one TCR beta chain sequence. The entry originates in a study of blood T cell repertoires in COVID-19. V was cut by 7 bases and J by 8 bases, with 20 bases left in between. Germline V gene lookup returns CDR1 MNHEY and CDR2 SMNVEV (reference sequence). The CDR3 is 15 residues long. The table came from immunoSEQ multiplex PCR; TCRdb's copy has only in-frame clones and leaves some out. The sample has about 73,000 clones, 60% to 80% seen once. The sequencing input was peripheral blood. The sequence derives from a man between 65 and 85 years old with COVID-19, enrolled during active disease. The V gene is TRBV27, the J gene TRBJ1-4; D may be TRBD1 (5 bases). CDR3 nucleotides: TGTGCCAGCAAACCGTTTGGTGACCCAGGGGAAAAACTGTTTTTT. Translated, it gives CASKPFGDPGEKLFF.